One and the same sample provided the 18 T cell receptor beta chains below, sequenced in a study of T cells in Graves' hyperthyroidism and ophthalmopathy. TCR beta CDR3 sequences were amplified from RNA transcripts. Carried out on the TCR CDR3, a first-round RT-PCR used the HTBI primer set. TCRdb processed the multiplex PCR reads anew with MiXCR; each CDR3 protein has one entry. The sample comprises more than 500,000 distinct CDR3 sequences, 46% of which are singletons, and around two fifths rests with the top ten. Sequenced input: peripheral blood or thyroid tissue (not recorded which). The receptor set was obtained from an adult woman with Graves' disease, either hyperthyroidism or ophthalmopathy (not recorded which).

This clonotype was observed at least ten times. V gene TRBV7-3 combines with J gene TRBJ2-7; the D gene is possibly TRBD2 (6 bases). V was trimmed by 5 bases and J by 0 bases, leaving 17 bases between them. The CDR3 loop spans 16 amino acids. Germline CDR1 is SGHTA and CDR2 is FQGTGA. CDR3 DNA: TGTGCCAGCAGCATCACCGGAGGGGCCGACTCCTACGAGCAGTACTTC. This sequence encodes CASSITGGADSYEQYF. Supplemented by reference TRBV7-3 and TRBJ2-7, the full variable domain reads GAGVSQTPSNKVTEKGKYVELRCDPISGHTALYWYRQSLGQGPEFLIYFQGTGAADDSGLPNDRFFAVRPEGSVSTLKIQRTERGDSAVYLCASSITGGADSYEQYFGPGTRLTVT.

This chain joins TRBV11-2 and TRBJ1-1; 7 nucleotides align to TRBD1. V was pared by 5 bases and J by 0 bases, with 3 bases of the junction left unmatched. Germline CDR1 and CDR2: SGHAT and FQNNGV. The CDR3 has 14 residues. The CDR3 nucleotides are TGTGCCAGCAGCCGACAGGGTATGAACACTGAAGCTTTCTTT. Encoded protein: CASSRQGMNTEAFF.

The chain links TRBV10-3 to TRBJ2-7, with D possibly being TRBD2 (5 bases). The V end lost 4 bases, the J end lost 3 bases, and 16 bases lay between the germline ends. CDR3 length equals 15 residues. The germline gives CDR1 ENHRY, CDR2 SYGVKD. Here the CDR3 DNA reads TGTGCCATCAGTGTCGGTAGAACTAGTCACTACGAGCAGTACTTC. It codes for CAISVGRTSHYEQYF.

A remark on this clonotype: A much larger clonotype is one base distant, so this may be a read error. This chain connects TRBV11-1 to TRBJ2-7; D is undetermined. The CDR3 runs to 13 residues. Germline V gene lookup returns CDR1 SGHAT and CDR2 FQDESV (reference sequence). In DNA form, the CDR3 reads TGTGCCGGCAGCCACCCTGAGGTGGACGAGCAGTACTTC. Translating gives CAGSHPEVDEQYF.

At least ten counts were recorded for this clonotype. The J gene is TRBJ2-5, the V gene TRBV25-1; 7 bases agree with TRBD1. The V and J ends lost 7 bases and 6 bases, in that order; junction bases with no gene match: 8. CDR1 MGHDK and CDR2 SYGVNS come from the germline V gene. This CDR3 comprises 13 residues. The DNA of the CDR3 is TGTGCCAGCACCAAACAGGGGACGAAGACCCAGTACTTC. Its translation is CASTKQGTKTQYF.

J is TRBJ1-2 and V is TRBV20-1; TRBD1 matches at 7 bases. J lost 3 bases, V lost 0 bases, and 7 bases had no gene match. The length of the CDR3 is 15 residues. Germline values: CDR1 DFQATT, CDR2 SNEGSKA (reference sequence). The DNA of the CDR3 is TGCAGTGCTAGAGATAGGGCAGGGGGAGACTATGGCTACACCTTC. Translated: CSARDRAGGDYGYTF.

This chain connects TRBV7-8 to TRBJ1-5, with TRBD1 as a possible D gene (6 bases). Germline V gene data show CDR1 as SGHVS and CDR2 as FQNEAQ. V was shortened by 1 base and J by 9 bases, with 19 bases between the two germline ends. There are 16 residues in the CDR3. In nucleotides, the CDR3 is TGTGCCAGCAGCTTAGGTGCGCAGGGGCTAAAGGTGCCCCAGCATTTT. Its translation: CASSLGAQGLKVPQHF. Full variable domain (rest looked up from reference TRBV7-8 and TRBJ1-5): GAGVSQSPRYKVAKRGQDVALRCDPISGHVSLFWYQQALGQGPEFLTYFQNEAQLDKSGLPSDRFFAERPEGSVSTLKIQRTQQEDSAVYLCASSLGAQGLKVPQHFGDGTRLSIL.

The chain combines TRBV6-6 with TRBJ1-2; D possibly corresponds to TRBD1 (5 bases). Germline V CDR1 and CDR2: MNHNY, SVGAGI (reference sequence). Trimming took 6 bases from V and 4 from J, leaving 21 bases between them. The CDR3 runs to 16 residues. The CDR3 DNA is TGTGCCAGCAGCCCCACGAAGCATGGGACCGCCTATGGCTACACCTTC. Its protein product is CASSPTKHGTAYGYTF.

As to this clonotype: A much larger clone differs from this one at a single base, so this may be a read error. The chain employs TRBV20-1 and TRBJ1-1; maybe TRBD1 (6 bases). Per the germline V gene, CDR1 is DFQATT and CDR2 is SNEGSKA (reference sequence). The CDR3 spans 13 residues. Trimming shortened V by 5 bases and J by 1 base, and 11 bases separated the two germline ends. CDR3 sequence (DNA): TGCAGTGCTGCAGGGGACCCGAACACTGAAGCTTTCTTT. Its protein product is CSAAGDPNTEAFF.

The rearrangement uses TRBV2 and TRBJ1-5; 12 bases are shared with TRBD1. CDR1 and CDR2 (germline): SNHLY, FYNNEI. The length of the CDR3 is 16 residues. Trimming took 3 bases from V and 4 from J; bases not matched to a gene: 4. The CDR3 nucleotides read TGTGCCAGCAGTGATGGGGACAGGGGGCAGAATCAGCCCCAGCATTTT. Residues: CASSDGDRGQNQPQHF.

This clonotype was recorded at least ten times. The chain carries TRBV7-9 and TRBJ2-7; perhaps TRBD2 as D (6 bases). The germline V gene encodes CDR1 SEHNR and CDR2 FQNEAQ (reference sequence). The CDR3 runs to 14 residues. The ends were cut back, 1 base at V and 2 bases at J, with 9 bases in the middle. The CDR3 DNA sequence: TGTGCCAGCAGCTTAGGGGACTTAACCTACGAGCAGTACTTC. This sequence encodes CASSLGDLTYEQYF. The full variable domain, in which reference TRBV7-9 and TRBJ2-7 provide the parts outside the CDR3, is DTGVSQNPRHKITKRGQNVTFRCDPISEHNRLYWYRQTLGQGPEFLTYFQNEAQLEKSRLLSDRFSAERPKGSFSTLEIQRTEQGDSAMYLCASSLGDLTYEQYFGPGTRLTVT.

This clonotype has just a few counts. The chain combines TRBV7-3 with TRBJ1-2, with D tentatively TRBD1 (5 bases). The V gene lost 3 bases and the J gene lost 6 bases, with 11 bases spanning the gap. The germline gives CDR1 SGHTA, CDR2 FQGTGA. This CDR3 has 13 amino acids. CDR3 DNA: TGTGCCAGCAGCTTTCGGGACGGCGATGGCTACACCTTC. It specifies CASSFRDGDGYTF.

This sequence joins TRBV15 and TRBJ2-1; the D is unclear. Trimming stripped 0 bases from V and 3 bases from J, with 9 bases between. The CDR3 totals 15 residues. CDR1 is LNHNV, CDR2 YYDKDF, per germline (reference sequence). For the CDR3, the DNA is TGTGCCACCAGCAGAGATCCGAATGGCTACAATGAGCAGTTCTTC. Its protein is CATSRDPNGYNEQFF.

V and J are TRBV6-5 and TRBJ2-7; D might be TRBD2 (5 bases). V was cut by 5 bases and J by 6 bases, with 23 bases left in between. The length of the CDR3 is 16 residues. CDR1 is MNHEY and CDR2 is SVGAGI in the germline V gene. The CDR3 here is CASSDLGGRRIGEQYF. The CDR3 coding sequence is TGTGCCAGCAGTGACCTTGGAGGCCGACGTATTGGCGAGCAGTACTTC.

The chain employs TRBV5-4 and TRBJ1-6, with 7 nucleotides matching TRBD1. The CDR3 has 15 amino acids. The germline V gene encodes CDR1 SGHNT and CDR2 YYREEE (reference sequence). V was pared by 1 base and J by 9 bases, with 7 bases of the junction left unmatched. The CDR3: CASSLNRGPVSPLHF. In DNA form, the CDR3 reads TGTGCCAGCAGCTTGAACAGGGGACCCGTTTCACCCCTCCACTTT.

In its sample, this clonotype was seen a few times. The chain recombines TRBV29-1 with TRBJ1-2; the D gene is possibly TRBD1 (6 bases). The germline V and J ends were trimmed by 6 bases and 8 bases, with 19 bases remaining between them. The length of the CDR3 is 13 residues. Germline V gene sequence: CDR1 SQVTM, CDR2 ANQGSEA. CDR3: CSVEIEGVGGYTF. The CDR3 DNA sequence: TGCAGCGTAGAGATCGAGGGGGTCGGGGGCTACACCTTC.

The chain joins TRBV6-5 to TRBJ2-7, with D uncertain. V lost 4 bases and J lost 0, with 13 bases in between. Germline V gives CDR1 MNHEY, CDR2 SVGAGI. The CDR3 consists of 15 residues. CDR3 coding DNA: TGTGCCAGCAGTTGGGATCTCAAGGGCTCCTACGAGCAGTACTTC. It translates to CASSWDLKGSYEQYF.

In its sample, this clonotype was seen many times. The genes are TRBV7-6 and TRBJ2-2; D is unclear. Between the trimmed V and J ends, which lost 4 bases and 4 bases, there was a span of 4 bases. Per the germline V gene, CDR1 is SGHVS and CDR2 is FNYEAQ. The CDR3 sequence is 12 residues long. CDR3 DNA sequence: TGTGCCAGCAGCTCTATCACCGGGGAGCTGTTTTTT. Amino acid sequence: CASSSITGELFF.